This T cell receptor beta chain originates from a study of CD8 T cells in Susac syndrome. Controls comprised healthy donors matched for age and sex. CDR1 is SGDLS and CDR2 is YYNGEE in the germline V gene. V was shortened by 4 bases and J by 3 bases, with 16 bases between the two germline ends. The CDR3 covers 15 residues. When the RNA was reverse transcribed, random hexamers were used with an input of roughly 0.5 to 1 ug. TCRdb passed the immunoSEQ multiplex PCR reads through MiXCR, listing each CDR3 protein once. The sample has some 100,000 distinct CDR3 sequences, 80% to 95% seen once. Sequencing used CD8+ T cells from PBMCs. The chain has TRBV9 and TRBJ1-2; D possibly corresponds to TRBD1 (6 bases). This receptor was obtained from a human donor in good health. The CDR3 region has the DNA TGTGCCAGCAGCCCCGGACCGGGGGCGGACTATGGCTACACCTTC. Its protein product is CASSPGPGADYGYTF.